What follows describes a single T cell receptor (beta chain). This entry is derived from a study of control samples from healthy donors and cancer patients. The table came from immunoSEQ multiplex PCR; TCRdb's copy has only in-frame clones and leaves some out. Of approximately 170,000 clones in the sample, more than 80% were seen once. CDR3 length: 15 residues. CDR1 MGHRA and CDR2 YSYEKL come from the germline V gene. V gave up 2 bases and J gave up 0 bases, with 8 bases separating them. Sequencing input: blood. The gene calls are TRBV4-1 and TRBJ1-5, with D unresolved. This sequence originates from a young man in good health. Here the CDR3 DNA reads TGCGCCAGCAGCCAAATACGCCTTAGCAATCAGCCCCAGCATTTT. Translation: CASSQIRLSNQPQHF.